A selection of T cell receptor beta chains follows, all from one sample in a study of blood T cell repertoires in COVID-19. Only in-frame clones appear in the TCRdb table, and some are missing; sequencing was by immunoSEQ multiplex PCR. The table lists fewer than 300,000 clones, more than 65% of them singletons. Sequenced input: peripheral blood. The source of these receptors is a woman between 18 and 29 years old with acute or convalescent COVID-19. Both conserved end residues are trimmed from each CDR3.

12 | TRBJ1-2 | TRBV6-5 | ASSYKTGAYGYT
16 | TRBJ2-7 | TRBV12-5 | ASGLKGRGDRCPYEQY
13 | TRBJ2-3 | TRBV28 | ASSPSGSPWDTQY
14 | TRBJ1-2 | TRBV13 | ASSPLGGFWDYGYT
10 | TRBJ1-3 | TRBV30 | AWSETGNTIY
16 | TRBJ2-2 | TRBV4-1 | ASSQKVAGGANTGELF
14 | TRBJ2-5 | TRBV7-2 | ASSSTGTSGIETQY
16 | TRBJ2-1 | TRBV7-6 | ASSPRGPLAEIYNEQF
12 | TRBJ2-3 | TRBV28 | ASSLAGDTDTQY
13 | TRBJ2-7 | TRBV28 | ASSPGTSGTYEQY
14 | TRBJ1-2 | TRBV3-1/TRBV3-2 | ASSQDRRQANYGYT
14 | TRBJ1-4 | TRBV4-3 | ASSHEQGFNNEKLF
9 | TRBJ1-2 | TRBV6-6 | ASTDRGGYT
15 | TRBJ1-2 | TRBV10-3 | AISESKNRVGNYGYT
13 | TRBJ2-1 | TRBV28 | ASSNSGNTYNEQF
13 | TRBJ2-7 | TRBV19 | ASSIGGLALYEQY
13 | TRBJ2-2 | TRBV25-1 | ASSRSYRVTGELF
15 | TRBJ2-1 | TRBV5-1 | ASSTGLAGGLVNEQF
11 | TRBJ2-7 | TRBV30 | AWGWTGSYEQY
14 | TRBJ2-1 | TRBV14 | ASSQARVIRNNEQF
14 | TRBJ2-4 | TRBV13 | ASSHRGVGGRNIQY
13 | TRBJ2-7 | TRBV9 | ASSVELAGVGEQY
14 | TRBJ2-1 | TRBV11-3 | ASSSREGAKGNEQF
13 | TRBJ1-2 | TRBV6-5 | ASSYEGAAAYGYT
12 | TRBJ2-1 | TRBV3-1/TRBV3-2 | ASSQPTIYNEQF
11 | TRBJ1-2 | TRBV6-2/TRBV6-3 | ASSFRGAHGYT
14 | TRBJ1-5 | TRBV15 | ATSTGQAYSNQPQH
14 | TRBJ1-1 | TRBV6-1 | ASSELPGQGSTEAF
13 | TRBJ2-7 | TRBV7-2 | ASSHEGLLSYEQY
16 | TRBJ1-6 | TRBV7-4 | ARESAGQGNSYNSPLH
13 | TRBJ2-4 | TRBV5-1 | ASSRRPLAKNIQY
13 | TRBJ2-7 | TRBV6-6 | ASSYMGGSPYEQY
14 | TRBJ1-3 | TRBV5-1 | ASSSGTQSSGNTIY
14 | TRBJ1-3 | TRBV7-2 | ASSLGQLSSGNTIY
14 | TRBJ2-1 | TRBV6-6 | ASSPGGLALGNEQF
12 | TRBJ2-1 | TRBV18 | ASSPRSRDSEQF
16 | TRBJ2-6 | TRBV7-8 | ASSLGLAGTSGANVLT
12 | TRBJ1-2 | TRBV7-2 | ASSLFTGQDGYT
12 | TRBJ1-2 | TRBV24-1 | ATSDSGQGKGYT
12 | TRBJ1-5 | TRBV19 | ASRTPGGTQPQH